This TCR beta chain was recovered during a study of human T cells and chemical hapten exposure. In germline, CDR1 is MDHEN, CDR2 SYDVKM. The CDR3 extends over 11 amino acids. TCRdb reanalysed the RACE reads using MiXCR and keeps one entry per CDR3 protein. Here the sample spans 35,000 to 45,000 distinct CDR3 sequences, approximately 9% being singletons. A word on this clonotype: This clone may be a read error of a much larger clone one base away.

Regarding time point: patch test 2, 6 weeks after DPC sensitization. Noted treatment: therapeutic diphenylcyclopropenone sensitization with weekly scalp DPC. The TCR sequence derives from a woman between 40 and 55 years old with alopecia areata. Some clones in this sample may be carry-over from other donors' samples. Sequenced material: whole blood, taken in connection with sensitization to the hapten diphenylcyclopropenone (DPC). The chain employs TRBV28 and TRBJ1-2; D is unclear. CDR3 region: CASSSFDGHTF. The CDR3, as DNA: TGTGCCAGCAGTTCTTTCGATGGCCACACCTTC.